These T cell receptor beta chains were read from a single sample in a study of shared clonotypes between healthy human individuals. Generated by immunoSEQ multiplex PCR, the TCRdb table keeps only in-frame clones and is missing some. Of more than 850,000 clones in the sample, around 78% were seen once. The sample consisted of memory CD4+ T cells from PBMCs. The origin of the receptors is a man aged 18 to 30 in good health. Some clones in this sample may be carry-over from other donors' samples. The CDR3 runs from the conserved cysteine through the conserved F or W.

V gene	J gene	CDR3 protein
TRBV6-5	TRBJ1-1	CASSLDRVNTEAFF
TRBV19	TRBJ2-1	CASSIVERSYNEQFF
TRBV5-1	TRBJ2-5	CASSLVGTGGLGPQETQYF
TRBV2	TRBJ2-4	CASTLDRRKNIQYF
TRBV28	TRBJ1-2	CASSLRQGTGGHGYTF
TRBV18	TRBJ2-7	CASSPSRDSDGQYF
TRBV9	TRBJ2-1	CASSKRTSGPDNEQFF
TRBV30	TRBJ1-4	CASDRPNEKLFF
TRBV30	TRBJ1-1	CAWSGDRGQTEAFF
TRBV5-1	TRBJ2-7	CASRDSRYEQYF
TRBV11-2	TRBJ1-5	CASIQDRDDQPQHF
TRBV5-4	TRBJ2-1	CASSPIATMSRNEQFF
TRBV28	TRBJ2-1	CASQPTGGANNEQFF
TRBV5-1	TRBJ2-3	CASSGDHGTDTQYF
TRBV7-9	TRBJ2-5	CASSLTGTVKETQYF
TRBV25-1	TRBJ2-5	CASSDQRTGGRETQYF
TRBV11-2	TRBJ1-5	CASSRAGGQPQHF
TRBV27	TRBJ2-7	CASSKGQGRYEQYF
TRBV7-9	TRBJ2-7	CASTVRDSAYEQYF
TRBV7-3	TRBJ1-5	CASSLTKGVGSQPQHF
TRBV28	TRBJ2-1	CASSLGGQGTEQFF
TRBV15	TRBJ1-4	CASKRGVDEKLFF
TRBV28	TRBJ2-1	CASSLSGNEQFF
TRBV6-1	TRBJ2-1	CASSEAPQSSYNEQFF
TRBV15	TRBJ1-1	CATSRGSRGIDTEAFF
TRBV10-3	TRBJ2-7	CAIRGTGDSYEQYF
TRBV18	TRBJ2-3	CASSPISAGVDTQYF
TRBV6-1	TRBJ2-7	CASLLEGQPSYEQYF
TRBV10-2	TRBJ2-7	CASSDWGGGSYEQYF
TRBV18	TRBJ1-5	CASSPGVGGEDQPQHF
TRBV11-3	TRBJ1-1	CASSLGLYTEAFF
TRBV28	TRBJ2-6	CASSPRTDALPGANVLTF
TRBV7-9	TRBJ2-5	CASSLAGQGAETQYF
TRBV20-1	TRBJ2-7	CSADRAYEQYF
TRBV5-1	TRBJ1-1	CASSLNQGVNTEAFF
TRBV2	TRBJ2-5	CAIQPDRGTQETQYF
TRBV6-1	TRBJ2-3	CASSEVMGRDTQYF
TRBV7-2	TRBJ2-1	CASSLVVGTGGKNEQFF
TRBV5-5	TRBJ1-4	CASSHGGRVEKLFF
TRBV6-5	TRBJ2-6	CASSYSGAGGANVLTF
TRBV6-1	TRBJ1-2	CASKTLDSANYGYTF
TRBV29-1	TRBJ1-1	CSVGGMNTEAFF
TRBV29-1	TRBJ1-1	CSVGTGTTEAFF
TRBV14	TRBJ2-3	CASSQEGTDTQYF
TRBV5-1	TRBJ1-5	CASSLDPGPNQPQHF
TRBV7-2	TRBJ1-1	CASSSRGRGLEAFF
TRBV2	TRBJ2-7	CASHEPGYSYEQYF
TRBV27	TRBJ1-2	CASRSTQLANYGYTF
TRBV15	TRBJ1-2	CATSRGGLIYGYTF
TRBV4-2	TRBJ2-5	CASSQDAGFGRETQYF
TRBV5-1	TRBJ2-7	CASRAAGGQPEQYF